This T cell receptor beta chain came from a study of blood T cell repertoires in COVID-19. Per the authors' pipeline: Estimation of nucleated cell counts relied on the amplification of reference gene primers. The assay was immunoSEQ multiplex PCR, and TCRdb's table has in-frame clones only and misses some. That table gives V, J and clone size, and the DNA gave D and trimming. This sample yields 310,000 or so clones, of which roughly 89% are seen a single time; about 6% belongs to the top ten. V lost 1 base and J lost 7; bases outside the gene matches: 7. The CDR3 has 16 residues. CDR1 is MGHDK, CDR2 SYGVNS, per germline.

The chain joins TRBV25-1 to TRBJ2-1, with 10 bases identical to TRBD1. The sample taken for sequencing was PBMCs or T cells enriched from blood (not recorded which). The clonotype originates from a woman aged 40-49 years who had recovered from COVID-19. The CDR3 loop is CASSEFADRGKNEQFF. The CDR3 DNA reads as TGTGCCAGCAGTGAATTCGCGGACAGGGGGAAGAATGAGCAGTTCTTC.